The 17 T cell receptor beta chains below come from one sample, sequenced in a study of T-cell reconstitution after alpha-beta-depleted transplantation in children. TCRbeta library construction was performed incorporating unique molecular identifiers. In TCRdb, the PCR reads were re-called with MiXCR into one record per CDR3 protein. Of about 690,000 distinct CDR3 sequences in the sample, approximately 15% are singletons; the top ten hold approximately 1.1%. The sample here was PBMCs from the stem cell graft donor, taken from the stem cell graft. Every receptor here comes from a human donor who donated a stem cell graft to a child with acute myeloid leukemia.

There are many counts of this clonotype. Written as DNA, the CDR3 is TGCAGTGCGCAGGCACAGGAGACCCAGTACTTC. Protein: CSAQAQETQYF. The chain recombines TRBV20-1 with TRBJ2-5; D unresolved. Germline V gives CDR1 DFQATT, CDR2 SNEGSKA (reference sequence). V was pared by 6 bases and J by 5 bases, with 10 bases between. The length of the CDR3 is 11 residues.

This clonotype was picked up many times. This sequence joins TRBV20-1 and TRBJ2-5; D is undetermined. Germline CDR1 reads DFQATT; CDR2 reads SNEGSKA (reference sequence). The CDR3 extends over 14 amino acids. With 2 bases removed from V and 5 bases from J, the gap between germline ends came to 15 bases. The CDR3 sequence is CSARFPTLGETQYF. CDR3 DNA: TGCAGTGCTAGATTTCCGACATTAGGCGAGACCCAGTACTTC.

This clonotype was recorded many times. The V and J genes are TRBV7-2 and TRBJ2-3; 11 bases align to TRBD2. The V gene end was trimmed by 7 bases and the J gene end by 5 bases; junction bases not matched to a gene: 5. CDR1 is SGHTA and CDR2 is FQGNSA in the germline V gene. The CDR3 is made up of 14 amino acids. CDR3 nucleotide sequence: TGTGCCAGCAACCCGGGACTAGCGGTAGATACGCAGTATTTT. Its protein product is CASNPGLAVDTQYF.

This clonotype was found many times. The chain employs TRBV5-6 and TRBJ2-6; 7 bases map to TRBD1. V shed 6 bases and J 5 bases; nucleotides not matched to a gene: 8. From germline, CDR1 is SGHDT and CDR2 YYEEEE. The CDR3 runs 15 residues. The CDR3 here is CASNHRGRRANVLTF. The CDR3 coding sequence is TGTGCCAGCAACCACAGGGGCCGCCGGGCCAACGTCCTGACTTTC.

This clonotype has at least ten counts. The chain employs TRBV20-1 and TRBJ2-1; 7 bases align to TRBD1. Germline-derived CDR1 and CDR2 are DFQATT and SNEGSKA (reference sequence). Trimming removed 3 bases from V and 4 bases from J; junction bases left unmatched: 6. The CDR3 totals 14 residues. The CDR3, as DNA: TGCAGTGCTAGGGGACAGAAGGGGTACAATGAGCAGTTCTTC. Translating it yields CSARGQKGYNEQFF.

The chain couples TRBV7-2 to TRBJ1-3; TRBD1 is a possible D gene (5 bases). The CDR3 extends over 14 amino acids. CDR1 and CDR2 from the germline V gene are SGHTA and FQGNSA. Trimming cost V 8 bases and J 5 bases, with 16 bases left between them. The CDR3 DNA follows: TGTGCCAGCGGTAGTGGCAGGGATAGAAACACCATATATTTT. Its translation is CASGSGRDRNTIYF.

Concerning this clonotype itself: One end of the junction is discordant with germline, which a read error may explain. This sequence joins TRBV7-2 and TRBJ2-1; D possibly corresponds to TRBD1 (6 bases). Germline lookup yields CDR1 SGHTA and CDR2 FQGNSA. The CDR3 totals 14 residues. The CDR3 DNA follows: TGTGCCAGCAGCTTGGGGGCGGATTACAATGACCAGTTCTTC. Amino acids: CASSLGADYNDQFF.

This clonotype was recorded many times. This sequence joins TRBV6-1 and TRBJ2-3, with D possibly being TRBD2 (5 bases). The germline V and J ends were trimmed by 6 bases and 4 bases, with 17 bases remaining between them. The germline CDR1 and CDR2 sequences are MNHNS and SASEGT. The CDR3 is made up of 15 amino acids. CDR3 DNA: TGTGCCAGCAGCCCCGGGGATACGGGGTCAGATACGCAGTATTTT. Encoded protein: CASSPGDTGSDTQYF.

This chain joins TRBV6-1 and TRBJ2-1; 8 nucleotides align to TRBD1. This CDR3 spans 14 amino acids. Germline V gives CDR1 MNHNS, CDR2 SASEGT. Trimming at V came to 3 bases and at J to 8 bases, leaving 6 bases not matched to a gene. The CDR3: CASSDRGRFHEQFF. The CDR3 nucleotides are TGTGCCAGCAGTGACAGGGGGCGCTTCCATGAGCAGTTCTTC.

CDR3 bases: TGCAGTGCTAGAGACCTTAACCGGCTTTGGGAGCAGTACGTC. Translation gives CSARDLNRLWEQYV. The V gene is TRBV20-1, the J gene TRBJ2-7; unclear D gene. CDR1 and CDR2 from the germline V gene are DFQATT and SNEGSKA (reference sequence). Trimming stripped 0 bases from V and 7 bases from J, with 16 bases between. The length of the CDR3 is 14 residues.

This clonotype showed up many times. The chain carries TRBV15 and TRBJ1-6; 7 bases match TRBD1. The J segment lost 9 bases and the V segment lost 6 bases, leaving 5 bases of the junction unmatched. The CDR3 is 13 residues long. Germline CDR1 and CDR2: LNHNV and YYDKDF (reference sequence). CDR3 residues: CATSRQGGSPLHF. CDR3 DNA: TGTGCCACCAGTAGACAGGGCGGTTCACCCCTCCACTTT.

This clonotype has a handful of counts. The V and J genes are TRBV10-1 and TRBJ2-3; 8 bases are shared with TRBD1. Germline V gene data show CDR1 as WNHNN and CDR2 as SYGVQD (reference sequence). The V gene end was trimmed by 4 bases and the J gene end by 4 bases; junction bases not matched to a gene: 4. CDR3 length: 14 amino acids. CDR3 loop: CASSGTGPPDTQYF. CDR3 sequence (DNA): TGCGCCAGCAGTGGGACAGGGCCCCCAGATACGCAGTATTTT.

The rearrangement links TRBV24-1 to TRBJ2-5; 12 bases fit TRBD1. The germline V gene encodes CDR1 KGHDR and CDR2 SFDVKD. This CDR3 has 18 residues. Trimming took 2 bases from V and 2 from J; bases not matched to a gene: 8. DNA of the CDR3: TGTGCCACCAGTGATTGGGACAGGGGGCGAGGGGGGCAAGAGACCCAGTACTTC. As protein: CATSDWDRGRGGQETQYF.

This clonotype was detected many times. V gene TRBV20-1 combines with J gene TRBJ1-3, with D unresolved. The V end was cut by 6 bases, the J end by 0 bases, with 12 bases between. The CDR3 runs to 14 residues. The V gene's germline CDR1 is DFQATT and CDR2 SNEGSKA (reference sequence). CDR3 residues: CSAKSLSSGNTIYF. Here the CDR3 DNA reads TGCAGTGCCAAATCCCTTAGCTCTGGAAACACCATATATTTT.

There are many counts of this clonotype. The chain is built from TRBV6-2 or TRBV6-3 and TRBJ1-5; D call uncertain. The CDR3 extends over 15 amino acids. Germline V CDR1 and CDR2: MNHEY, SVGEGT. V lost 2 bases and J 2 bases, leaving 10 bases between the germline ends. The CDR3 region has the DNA TGTGCCAGCAGTTACGATGGGCAGGGCAATCAGCCCCAGCATTTT. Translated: CASSYDGQGNQPQHF.

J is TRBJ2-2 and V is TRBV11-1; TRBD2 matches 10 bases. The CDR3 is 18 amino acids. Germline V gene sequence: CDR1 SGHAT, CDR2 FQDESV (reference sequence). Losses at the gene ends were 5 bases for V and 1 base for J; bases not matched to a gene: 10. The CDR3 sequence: CASSTLLGLAENTGELFF. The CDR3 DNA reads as TGTGCCAGCAGCACTTTATTAGGACTAGCGGAGAACACCGGGGAGCTGTTTTTT.

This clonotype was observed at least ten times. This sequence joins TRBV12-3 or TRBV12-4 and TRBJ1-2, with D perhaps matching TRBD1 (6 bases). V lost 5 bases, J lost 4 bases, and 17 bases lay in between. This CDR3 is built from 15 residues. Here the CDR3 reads CASSDLDGGVYGYTF. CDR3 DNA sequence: TGTGCCAGCAGTGATCTGGACGGGGGCGTCTATGGCTACACCTTC.